Listed below are T cell receptor beta chains from one sample, sequenced in a study of blood T cells in healthy people across ages. TCRdb reprocessed the 5' RACE reads via MiXCR and lists one record per CDR3 protein. This sample has more than 800,000 distinct CDR3 sequences, with 25% to 35% found just once. Sequenced material: blood. All receptors come from a woman at least 80 years old in good health. The CDR3 runs from the conserved cysteine through the conserved F or W. The order of the fields is clone size, D gene, V gene, J gene, CDR3 protein, CDR3 DNA. A D gene is named only where the DNA matches it firmly. Some rows have no size entry. The others give once, few or many, or a class for an expanded clone.

many	NA	TRBV12-3/TRBV12-4	TRBJ1-2	CASSLKATKGYTF	TGTGCCAGCAGTTTAAAGGCAACGAAAGGCTACACCTTC
few	NA	TRBV11-2	TRBJ2-5	CASSLGKQGDEQYF	TGTGCCAGCAGCTTAGGTAAACAGGGCGATGAGCAGTACTTC
NA	NA	TRBV29-1	TRBJ2-1	CSVEGRNSQNIETQFF	TGCAGCGTTGAAGGTCGGAACAGCCAAAATATCGAGACCCAGTTCTTC
once	TRBD1	TRBV30	TRBJ1-5	CAWSVRGDQPQHF	TGTGCCTGGAGTGTCAGGGGGGATCAGCCCCAGCATTTT
NA	NA	TRBV12-3/TRBV12-4	TRBJ2-3	CASSYPGSADAQYF	TGTGCCAGCAGTTACCCGGGGAGCGCAGATGCGCAGTATTTT
NA	NA	TRBV29-1	TRBJ1-2	CSVSTSFGYTF	TGCAGCGTTTCCACCTCTTTTGGCTACACCTTC
many	TRBD1	TRBV3-1	TRBJ1-2	CASAAGGTYGYTF	TGTGCCAGCGCGGCAGGGGGGACCTATGGCTACACCTTC
NA	NA	TRBV28	TRBJ1-4	CASRHRLEKLFF	TGTGCCAGCAGGCACCGACTTGAAAAACTGTTTTTT
NA	TRBD2	TRBV11-2	TRBJ2-1	CASSWERGRREQFF	TGTGCCAGCAGCTGGGAGCGGGGGCGACGGGAGCAGTTCTTC
NA	TRBD2	TRBV9	TRBJ2-5	CASSPWGWRGNNEQYF	TGTGCCAGCAGCCCTTGGGGTTGGCGGGGGAACAATGAGCAGTACTTC